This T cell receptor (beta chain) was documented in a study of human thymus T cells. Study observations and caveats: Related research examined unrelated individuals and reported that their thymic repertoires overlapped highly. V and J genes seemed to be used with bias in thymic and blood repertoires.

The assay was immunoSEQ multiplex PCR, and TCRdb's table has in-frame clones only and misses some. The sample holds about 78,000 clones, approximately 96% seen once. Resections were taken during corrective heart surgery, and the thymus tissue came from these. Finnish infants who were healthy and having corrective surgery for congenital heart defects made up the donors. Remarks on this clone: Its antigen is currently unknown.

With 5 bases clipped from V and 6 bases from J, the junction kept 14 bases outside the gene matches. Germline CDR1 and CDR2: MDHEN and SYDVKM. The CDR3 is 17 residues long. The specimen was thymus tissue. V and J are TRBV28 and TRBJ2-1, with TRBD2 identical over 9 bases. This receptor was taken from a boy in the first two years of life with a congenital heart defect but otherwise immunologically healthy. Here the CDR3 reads CASSPPAGGSMSNEQFF. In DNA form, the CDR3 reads TGTGCCAGCAGTCCCCCTGCGGGGGGGTCCATGAGCAATGAGCAGTTCTTC. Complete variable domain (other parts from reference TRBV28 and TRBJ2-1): DVKVTQSSRYLVKRTGEKVFLECVQDMDHENMFWYRQDPGLGLRLIYFSYDVKMKEKGDIPEGYSVSREKKERFSLILESASTNQTSMYLCASSPPAGGSMSNEQFFGPGTRLTVL.